The entry below gives a single TCR beta chain sequence along with its context. Its antigen is unknown. One base away there is no much larger clone; base qualities are not given. This sample is part of a study of T cell repertoires in cytomegalovirus infection (dated by TCRdb to between 2019 and 2020). With respect to the entire study: The peptide stimulations were aimed at well-studied HLA-B-restricted epitopes as well as recently identified HLA-C-restricted CMV epitopes, whose presentation resists viral immunomodulation. Donor HLA type was relevant to the analysis, as public TCR beta signatures indicated carriage of CMV infection together with the matching HLA type. General study outcomes and caveats: Cumulative frequency of public TCR beta family members discriminated carriers of CMV infection plus the relevant HLA type in this cohort and an independent approximately 360-donor cohort. The ex vivo response was dominated by HLA-C-restricted CMV-specific TCR beta clonotypes, which also provided the single most frequent clonotype in two of eight donors.

Per the publication, the treatment or condition label means: in vitro stimulation with specific CMV peptide epitopes to enrich CMV-specific T cells. Between the V and J ends, shortened by 5 bases and 6 bases respectively, the junction contains 11 bases. The germline V gene provides CDR1 LGHNA and CDR2 YSLEER. The CDR3 runs 13 residues from the cysteine to the phenylalanine. Only the CDR3 region is kept as DNA, spanning 39 bases read in frame from base 1. Sequenced on an Illumina HiSeq 1500. TCRdb trimmed the raw reads at Q25, called clones with MiXCR and kept productive beta chains. Each entry is one CDR3 protein sequence, shown with its most common DNA and genes. The sample records about 830,000 distinct CDR3 sequences, less than 35% of which are singletons. The ten largest clones represent 9.5% to 15% of the sample.

This receptor was identified in a human donor in good health (CMV status not recorded). Some clones in this sample may be carry-over from other donors' samples. The sample consisted of cultured CD8+ T cells from PBMCs, taken from culture after CMV antigen stimulation. The chain joins TRBV4-3 to TRBJ2-1; there is no confident call for the D gene. The CDR3 reads CASSTRWGNEQFF. The sequenced DNA is TGCGCCAGCAGCACAAGGTGGGGCAATGAGCAGTTCTTC.